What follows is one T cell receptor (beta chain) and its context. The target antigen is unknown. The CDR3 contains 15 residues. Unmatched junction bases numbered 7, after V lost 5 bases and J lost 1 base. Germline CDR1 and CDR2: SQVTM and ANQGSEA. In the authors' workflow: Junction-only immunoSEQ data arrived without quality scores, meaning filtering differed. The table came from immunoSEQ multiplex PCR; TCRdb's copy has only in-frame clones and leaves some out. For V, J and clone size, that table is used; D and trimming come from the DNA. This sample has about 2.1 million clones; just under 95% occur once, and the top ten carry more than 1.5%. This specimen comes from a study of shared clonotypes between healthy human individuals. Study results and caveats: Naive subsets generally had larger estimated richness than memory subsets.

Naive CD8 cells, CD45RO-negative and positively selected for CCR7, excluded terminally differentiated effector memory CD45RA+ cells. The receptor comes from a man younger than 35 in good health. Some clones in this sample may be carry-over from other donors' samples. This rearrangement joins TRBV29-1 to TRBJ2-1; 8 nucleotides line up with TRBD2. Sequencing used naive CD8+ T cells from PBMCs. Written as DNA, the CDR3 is TGCAGCGTTACCGGGACTAGAAGGTCCTACAATGAGCAGTTCTTC. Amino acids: CSVTGTRRSYNEQFF.